The 25 T cell receptor beta chains reported below all come from one sample, sequenced in a study of OX40 agonist ivuxolimab in advanced cancers. The protocol was immunoSEQ multiplex PCR, while the TCRdb copy is restricted to in-frame clones and leaves out a portion. The sample includes fewer than 50,000 clones, around 92% of them seen just once. This sample comprised CD4+ or CD8+ T cells sorted from blood, obtained in a trial of the OX40 agonist ivuxolimab. These receptors all come from an adult with an advanced solid tumor such as melanoma, head and neck, liver or kidney cancer.

This sequence joins TRBV21-1 and TRBJ2-5; TRBD1 reflects the table's D call only, with no check against the DNA. TRBV21-1 is a recognized pseudogene. CDR3 size: 18 residues. The DNA of the CDR3 is TGTGCCAGCAGCAAAGCGCGCCCGGGACAGGGAGGTATAGAGACCCAGTACTTC. This translates into CASSKARPGQGGIETQYF.

The chain employs TRBV6-5 and TRBJ2-7, with D possibly TRBD1 on 6 matching bases. Looked up from germline, CDR1 is MNHEY and CDR2 is SVGAGI. Trimming removed 5 bases at V and 2 bases at J, with 16 bases between. This CDR3 has 15 amino acids. The CDR3 DNA sequence: TGTGCCAGCAGTCGGAGTGCCAACAGGGCCTACGAGCAGTACTTC. Translated, it gives CASSRSANRAYEQYF.

This clone showed up just once. The chain is built from TRBV28 and TRBJ1-3, with D perhaps matching TRBD1 (5 bases). This CDR3 has 15 residues. Germline V gene data show CDR1 as MDHEN and CDR2 as SYDVKM. V lost 6 bases, J lost 2 bases, and 14 bases lay in between. The CDR3 DNA sequence: TGTGCCAGCAGGATCCTCGGGGGGGCTGGAAACACCATATATTTT. It encodes CASRILGGAGNTIYF.

The CDR3 DNA follows: TGTGCCAGCAGTGAATACTTCAGGGGGCAATGGGAGACCCAGTACTTC. Residues: CASSEYFRGQWETQYF. The chain recombines TRBV6-1 with TRBJ2-5; TRBD1 aligns across 8 bases. The CDR3 contains 16 residues. Unmatched junction bases numbered 10, after V lost 2 bases and J lost 5 bases. Germline V gene sequence: CDR1 MNHNS, CDR2 SASEGT.

This clone appeared a single time. This chain links TRBV6-1 with TRBJ1-2; 8 bases are a match to TRBD1. Germline CDR1 MNHNS, CDR2 SASEGT. J gave up 4 bases and V 3 bases, and 7 bases lay outside the gene matches. There are 15 residues in the CDR3. CDR3 in amino acids: CASSDPLTGAYGYTF. In nucleotides, the CDR3 is TGTGCCAGCAGTGACCCTTTGACAGGGGCCTATGGCTACACCTTC.

The chain carries TRBV11-3 and TRBJ1-2; possibly TRBD1 for D (6 bases). The germline V and J ends were trimmed by 2 bases and 4 bases, with 11 bases remaining between them. Germline loops: CDR1 SGHNT, CDR2 YENEEA. This CDR3 contains 14 residues. DNA for the CDR3: TGTGCCAGCAGCTTACAGGGGACTGGCTATGGCTACACCTTC. This translates into CASSLQGTGYGYTF.

V gene TRBV19 combines with J gene TRBJ2-1; TRBD1 agrees at 10 bases. Unmatched junction bases numbered 8, after V lost 5 bases and J lost 7 bases. This CDR3 comprises 15 residues. The germline gives CDR1 LNHDA, CDR2 SQIVND (reference sequence). Written as DNA, the CDR3 is TGTGCCAGTAGTCTCGGGACAGGGGCGGGTAATGAGCAGTTCTTC. Translation gives CASSLGTGAGNEQFF.

The genes are TRBV6-6 and TRBJ2-7, with a weak D call TRBD2 (6 bases). Between the trimmed V and J ends, which lost 2 bases and 5 bases, there was a span of 7 bases. This CDR3 spans 12 amino acids. Germline CDR1 reads MNHNY; CDR2 reads SVGAGI (reference sequence). The CDR3 sequence: CASSYGGNEQYF. CDR3 coding DNA: TGTGCCAGCAGTTACGGGGGGAACGAGCAGTACTTC.

The rearrangement links TRBV28 to TRBJ2-7; no clear D. The germline gives CDR1 MDHEN, CDR2 SYDVKM. Between the trimmed V and J ends, which lost 4 bases and 5 bases, there was a span of 9 bases. The CDR3 spans 12 residues. The CDR3 loop is CASSSLGDEQYF. CDR3 nucleotide sequence: TGTGCCAGCAGTTCCCTGGGCGACGAGCAGTACTTC.

The chain combines TRBV11-2 with TRBJ2-1; D is unclear. The germline CDR1 and CDR2 sequences are SGHAT and FQNNGV. The CDR3 is 15 amino acids. V gave up 2 bases and J gave up 5 bases, with 13 bases separating them. The CDR3 loop reads CASSLSTRPNNEQFF. In DNA form, the CDR3 reads TGTGCCAGCAGCTTATCTACCCGGCCGAACAATGAGCAGTTCTTC.

The chain couples TRBV6-5 to TRBJ1-1; D unresolved. Trimming took off 6 bases at V and 8 bases at J, with 16 bases between the two ends. The germline CDR1 and CDR2 sequences are MNHEY and SVGAGI. The CDR3 totals 13 residues. The CDR3 region is CASRLRSTSEAFF. CDR3 nucleotides: TGTGCCAGCAGATTACGCTCGACAAGCGAAGCTTTCTTT.

The chain employs TRBV5-6 and TRBJ2-7; 8 bases line up with TRBD2. This CDR3 is built from 16 residues. Trimming cost V 3 bases and J 0 bases; bases outside gene matches: 8. CDR1 and CDR2 from the germline V gene are SGHDT and YYEEEE. The CDR3 sequence is CASSSTSGFSSYEQYF. The CDR3 coding sequence is TGTGCCAGCAGCTCCACTAGCGGCTTCAGCTCCTACGAGCAGTACTTC.

Only a few counts were recorded for this clone. This rearrangement joins TRBV6-4 to TRBJ2-3; D uncertain. V was trimmed by 6 bases and J by 1 base, leaving 8 bases between them. The CDR3 is made up of 13 amino acids. Germline CDR1 reads MRHNA; CDR2 reads SNTAGT. CDR3 sequence: CASSPSGTDTQYF. In DNA form, the CDR3 reads TGTGCCAGCAGCCCTTCGGGCACAGATACGCAGTATTTT.

The V call is TRBV27, the J call TRBJ2-1; 11 nucleotides match TRBD2. Germline-derived CDR1 and CDR2 are MNHEY and SMNVEV (reference sequence). The CDR3 is 15 residues long. J was trimmed by 6 bases and V by 4 bases; bases with no gene match: 5. This CDR3 reads CASSSLAGGSNEQFF. In nucleotides, the CDR3 is TGTGCCAGCAGTTCATTAGCGGGAGGGTCCAATGAGCAGTTCTTC.

The V and J genes are TRBV28 and TRBJ2-3, with a weak D call TRBD2 (5 bases). This CDR3 spans 18 amino acids. V dropped 3 bases and J dropped 2 bases, with 21 bases sitting between them. CDR1 is MDHEN and CDR2 is SYDVKM in the germline V gene. The CDR3 DNA sequence: TGTGCCAGCAGTTTCCCGTATGTCGGTAGCGACCTCACAGATACGCAGTATTTT. It codes for CASSFPYVGSDLTDTQYF.

The chain recombines TRBV9 with TRBJ1-2, with TRBD1 as a possible D gene (5 bases). The V end was cut by 4 bases, the J end by 7 bases, with 17 bases between. CDR1 is SGDLS, CDR2 YYNGEE, per germline. The CDR3 length is 14 residues. The CDR3 nucleotides are TGTGCCAGCAGCCTTCCGGGACCCCTAGGTGGCTACACCTTC. Its protein is CASSLPGPLGGYTF. The full variable domain, its missing parts supplied by reference TRBV9 and TRBJ1-2, is DSGVTQTPKHLITATGQRVTLRCSPRSGDLSVYWYQQSLDQGLQFLIQYYNGEERAKGNILERFSAQQFPDLHSELNLSSLELGDSALYFCASSLPGPLGGYTFGSGTRLTVV.

CDR3 amino acids: CASRDSGRSSYEQYF. DNA of the CDR3: TGTGCCAGCAGGGATAGCGGGAGGAGCTCCTACGAGCAGTACTTC. The gene calls are TRBV5-4 and TRBJ2-7, with 10 nucleotides matching TRBD2. Germline CDR1 is SGHNT and CDR2 is YYREEE (reference sequence). This CDR3 region has 15 residues. Trimming at V came to 5 bases and at J to 0 bases, leaving 5 bases not matched to a gene.

The chain links TRBV9 to TRBJ2-7; 11 nucleotides align to TRBD2. Germline CDR1 and CDR2: SGDLS and YYNGEE. This CDR3 has 17 residues. J lost 7 bases, V lost 0 bases, and 12 bases had no gene match. The CDR3 DNA sequence: TGTGCCAGCAGCGTAGGGGGGACTAGCGGTCCCCCTGGAGAGCAGTACTTC. It translates to CASSVGGTSGPPGEQYF. Full variable domain (remainder filled in from reference TRBV9 and TRBJ2-7): DSGVTQTPKHLITATGQRVTLRCSPRSGDLSVYWYQQSLDQGLQFLIQYYNGEERAKGNILERFSAQQFPDLHSELNLSSLELGDSALYFCASSVGGTSGPPGEQYFGPGTRLTVT.

The V gene is TRBV27, the J gene TRBJ2-1, with TRBD2 matching over 9 bases. The CDR3 length is 17 residues. Losses at the gene ends were 6 bases for V and 8 bases for J; bases not matched to a gene: 17. Germline CDR1 MNHEY, CDR2 SMNVEV (reference sequence). The CDR3 region has the DNA TGTGCCAGCAGGACGGTCGCGGGAGGGCCCAGTTTCGATGAGCAGTTCTTC. It specifies CASRTVAGGPSFDEQFF.

This clone showed up just once. DNA for the CDR3: TGCAGCGTTTCAGGGGCCGACGGGAGGGCCCCCGGGGAGCTGTTTTTT. This translates into CSVSGADGRAPGELFF. The chain recombines TRBV29-1 with TRBJ2-2; 8 positions match TRBD2. Per the germline V gene, CDR1 is SQVTM and CDR2 is ANQGSEA. CDR3 size: 16 residues. The trim removed 5 bases at V and 6 bases at J, leaving 14 bases unmatched.

The chain combines TRBV11-2 with TRBJ2-7; TRBD2 aligns across 7 bases. V trimming: 2 bases; J trimming: 6 bases; junction bases outside the gene matches: 7. The CDR3 loop spans 14 amino acids. Germline loops: CDR1 SGHAT, CDR2 FQNNGV. The CDR3 reads CASSLTAGAREQYF. CDR3 sequence (DNA): TGTGCCAGCAGCTTAACGGCGGGAGCTCGCGAGCAGTACTTC.

This chain uses TRBV27 with TRBJ1-5; D unclear. The CDR3 length is 12 residues. Germline lookup yields CDR1 MNHEY and CDR2 SMNVEV (reference sequence). Trimming stripped 3 bases from V and 7 bases from J, with 7 bases between. For the CDR3, the DNA is TGTGCCAGCAGTTTTTGGGGACAGCCCCAGCATTTT. Its protein is CASSFWGQPQHF.

The chain employs TRBV15 and TRBJ1-1; D not resolved. The CDR3 is 17 amino acids. V lost 0 bases and J 4 bases, leaving 18 bases between the germline ends. CDR1 and CDR2 from the germline V gene are LNHNV and YYDKDF (reference sequence). The CDR3, as DNA: TGTGCCACCAGCAGAGATCCGGTCGGGGTCGGGAGCACTGAAGCTTTCTTT. This codes for CATSRDPVGVGSTEAFF.

The V gene is TRBV6-5, the J gene TRBJ1-5; D may be TRBD1 (6 bases). The germline V and J ends were trimmed by 6 bases and 7 bases, with 13 bases remaining between them. The CDR3 totals 13 residues. Germline V CDR1 and CDR2: MNHEY, SVGAGI. As DNA, the CDR3 is TGTGCCAGCAGCAAAGGGGGGTGGCAGCCCCAGCATTTT. Protein sequence: CASSKGGWQPQHF.

This chain uses TRBV4-1 with TRBJ2-7, with D perhaps TRBD2 (6 bases). V was cut by 6 bases and J by 0 bases, with 9 bases left in between. The germline CDR1 and CDR2 sequences are MGHRA and YSYEKL. This CDR3 is 13 amino acids long. The CDR3: CASRGEASYEQYF. The CDR3 DNA sequence: TGCGCCAGCAGAGGGGAGGCCTCCTACGAGCAGTACTTC.